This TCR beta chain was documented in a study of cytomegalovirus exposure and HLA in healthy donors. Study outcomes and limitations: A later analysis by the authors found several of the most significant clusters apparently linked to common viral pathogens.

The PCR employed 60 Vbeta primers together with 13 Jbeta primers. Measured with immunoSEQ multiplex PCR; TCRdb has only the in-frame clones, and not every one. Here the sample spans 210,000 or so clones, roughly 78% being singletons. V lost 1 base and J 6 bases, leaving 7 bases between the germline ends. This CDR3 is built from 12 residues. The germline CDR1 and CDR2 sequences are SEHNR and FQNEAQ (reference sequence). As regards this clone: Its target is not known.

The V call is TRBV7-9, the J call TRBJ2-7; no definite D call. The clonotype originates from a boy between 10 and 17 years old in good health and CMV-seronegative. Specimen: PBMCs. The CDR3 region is CASSLDLGEQYF. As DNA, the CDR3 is TGTGCCAGCAGCTTAGACCTCGGCGAGCAGTACTTC.